The T cell receptor (beta chain) described here comes from a study of OX40 agonist ivuxolimab in advanced cancers. On the study more broadly: Across the patients, intravenous ivuxolimab was delivered every 2 weeks at 0.01 to 10 mg/kg. Dose-escalation patients suffered from hepatocellular carcinoma, melanoma, renal cell or head and neck cancer. Notes on the study in general: Among the lowest peripheral clonal expansion occurred in 0.1-3.0 mg/kg partial responders.

Germline values: CDR1 KGHSH, CDR2 LQKENI. Deletions cut 1 base from V and 10 bases from J, with 20 bases between. CDR3 length: 17 amino acids. Regarding this clone: Its antigen remains unidentified.

Sequencing was performed with immunoSEQ multiplex PCR; in TCRdb, only in-frame clones are kept and a portion is missing. The sample includes about 97,000 clones, about 90% of them seen just once. Sampled blood was obtained at baseline, cycle 4 day 1, and cycle 7 day 1. This receptor was obtained from an adult with an advanced solid tumor such as melanoma, head and neck, liver or kidney cancer. The chain has TRBV18 and TRBJ1-6; a weak D match, TRBD1 (5 bases). The sequencing used CD4+ or CD8+ T cells sorted from blood, collected in a trial of the OX40 agonist ivuxolimab. Written as DNA, the CDR3 is TGTGCCAGCTCACCACGAACCGGGAGGGCCGGGGGATCACCCCTCCACTTT. It yields the protein CASSPRTGRAGGSPLHF. Full variable domain (rest looked up from reference TRBV18 and TRBJ1-6): NAGVMQNPRHLVRRRGQEARLRCSPMKGHSHVYWYRQLPEEGLKFMVYLQKENIIDESGMPKERFSAEFPKEGPSILRIQQVVRGDSAAYFCASSPRTGRAGGSPLHFGNGTRLTVT.